This entry is about one T cell receptor (beta chain). Its antigen is unknown. V lost 6 bases and J lost 14, with 11 bases in between. Germline lookup yields CDR1 SNHLY and CDR2 FYNNEI. This CDR3 has 10 residues. The sample is drawn from a study of glioma-infiltrating T cells after dendritic cell vaccination. Study-wide background: The vaccine used monocyte-derived dendritic cells pulsed overnight with autologous tumor lysate.

Broader study findings: Longer survival after dendritic cell vaccination followed higher pretreatment TIL content.

Amplification used 60 V beta primers and 13 J beta primers. Produced via immunoSEQ multiplex PCR; TCRdb's table is partial and in-frame only. The sample yields fewer than 85,000 clones, over 75% seen once. The TCR originated in a human donor with glioblastoma. This sample comprised blood, obtained before dendritic cell vaccination. The chain has TRBV2 and TRBJ2-1; maybe TRBD2 (6 bases). CDR3: CASRRLGEFF. The DNA for the CDR3 is TGTGCCAGCAGAAGACTAGGGGAGTTCTTC.